The 18 T cell receptor beta chains below were found in one sample sequenced in a study of T cell changes during pregnancy in multiple sclerosis. Using immunoSEQ multiplex PCR, the repertoire was profiled, and TCRdb retains in-frame clones only, with some absent. There are roughly 99,000 clones in the sample; about 90% occur only once, and 2% to 3% lies in the top ten. The specimen was peripheral blood, collected after pregnancy. Receptors originate from a female donor in good health, enrolled as a control in a pregnancy study.

This clone appeared a few times. The rearrangement uses TRBV18 and TRBJ2-2, with TRBD1 as a possible D gene (6 bases). Germline assignment: CDR1 KGHSH and CDR2 LQKENI. V was clipped by 3 bases and J by 0 bases, with 11 bases between them. The CDR3 consists of 16 residues. CDR3 nucleotides: TGTGCCAGCTCACCCCAGGACAGATCGAACACCGGGGAGCTGTTTTTT. Translation: CASSPQDRSNTGELFF.

The chain has TRBV18 and TRBJ2-7, with 16 bases identical to TRBD2. V lost 6 bases, J lost 5 bases, and 7 bases stayed unmatched. The CDR3 loop spans 16 amino acids. Germline loops: CDR1 KGHSH, CDR2 LQKENI. CDR3 loop: CASSLKGLAGGDEQYF. As DNA, the CDR3 is TGTGCCAGCTCCCTTAAGGGACTAGCGGGAGGGGACGAGCAGTACTTC.

V and J are TRBV5-1 and TRBJ2-3; possible D gene TRBD2, 6 bases. CDR3 length: 15 residues. Trimming took 0 bases from V and 4 from J, leaving 12 bases between them. From germline, CDR1 is SGHRS and CDR2 YFSETQ. The CDR3 loop is CASSLEAGLSDTQYF. The CDR3 coding sequence is TGCGCCAGCAGCTTGGAAGCGGGTCTATCAGATACGCAGTATTTT.

CDR3 nucleotides: TGTGCCAGTAGTAGGAGGGGATATCAGCCCCAGCATTTT. Translated, it gives CASSRRGYQPQHF. The chain has TRBV19 and TRBJ1-5; possible D gene TRBD1, 5 bases. Germline V gene data show CDR1 as LNHDA and CDR2 as SQIVND (reference sequence). This CDR3 comprises 13 residues. V lost 4 bases and J 5 bases, leaving 9 bases between the germline ends.

This chain links TRBV2 with TRBJ2-3; no clear D gene. The CDR3 is made up of 14 amino acids. Germline lookup yields CDR1 SNHLY and CDR2 FYNNEI. With 3 bases removed from V and 1 base from J, the gap between germline ends came to 8 bases. This CDR3 reads CASSDRPRTDTQYF. CDR3 DNA sequence: TGTGCCAGCAGTGACAGGCCCCGCACAGATACGCAGTATTTT.

The CDR3 coding sequence is TGTGCCAGTAGTATAGTAGACAGCACTGAAGCTTTCTTT. This codes for CASSIVDSTEAFF. This rearrangement joins TRBV19 to TRBJ1-1; the D gene is possibly TRBD1 (5 bases). This CDR3 is 13 amino acids long. CDR1 is LNHDA, CDR2 SQIVND, per germline (reference sequence). Trimming stripped 1 base from V and 4 bases from J, with 7 bases between.

V is TRBV28 and J is TRBJ1-1; D perhaps matches TRBD1 (6 bases). V lost 2 bases and J 0 bases, leaving 7 bases between the germline ends. The V gene's germline CDR1 is MDHEN and CDR2 SYDVKM. CDR3 size: 14 residues. CDR3 DNA sequence: TGTGCCAGCAGTTTACAGGGGATGAACACTGAAGCTTTCTTT. Translation: CASSLQGMNTEAFF. The whole variable domain, remainder taken from reference TRBV28 and TRBJ1-1, is DVKVTQSSRYLVKRTGEKVFLECVQDMDHENMFWYRQDPGLGLRLIYFSYDVKMKEKGDIPEGYSVSREKKERFSLILESASTNQTSMYLCASSLQGMNTEAFFGQGTRLTVV.

V usage is TRBV5-1 and J usage is TRBJ1-1, with D hard to call. CDR1 and CDR2 (germline): SGHRS, YFSETQ. The CDR3 sequence is 13 residues long. Trimming pared 4 bases from V and 2 bases from J, leaving 9 bases between. Here the CDR3 DNA reads TGCGCCAGCAGCAACTCCCCCAACACTGAAGCTTTCTTT. Protein sequence: CASSNSPNTEAFF.

This chain connects TRBV2 to TRBJ2-1; the D gene is possibly TRBD2 (5 bases). CDR1 is SNHLY and CDR2 is FYNNEI in the germline V gene. Trimming cost V 8 bases and J 0 bases, with 14 bases left between them. The CDR3 has 15 amino acids. The CDR3, as DNA: TGTGCCAGCCTAGTTACCCGGGACTCCTACAATGAGCAGTTCTTC. Translated, it gives CASLVTRDSYNEQFF. Combining the CDR3 with reference TRBV2 and TRBJ2-1 gives the whole variable domain EPEVTQTPSHQVTQMGQEVILRCVPISNHLYFYWYRQILGQKVEFLVSFYNNEISEKSEIFDDQFSVERPDGSNFTLKIRSTKLEDSAMYFCASLVTRDSYNEQFFGPGTRLTVL.

The J gene is TRBJ2-5, the V gene TRBV19, with 11 bases lining up with TRBD2. Germline CDR1 is LNHDA and CDR2 is SQIVND (reference sequence). This CDR3 comprises 17 residues. The V and J ends lost 4 bases and 4 bases, in that order; junction bases with no gene match: 11. The CDR3: CASSNRGGLAGGETQYF. CDR3 nucleotide sequence: TGTGCCAGTAGTAATAGGGGAGGGCTAGCGGGGGGAGAGACCCAGTACTTC.

The CDR3 is CASSPWASGNEQYF. CDR3 nucleotides: TGTGCCAGCAGTCCTTGGGCTAGCGGGAACGAGCAGTACTTC. The J gene is TRBJ2-7, the V gene TRBV6-5; 9 bases align to TRBD2. The V segment lost 5 bases and the J segment 5 bases; nucleotides outside the gene matches: 7. Looked up from germline, CDR1 is MNHEY and CDR2 is SVGAGI. The CDR3 loop spans 14 amino acids.

J is TRBJ2-2 and V is TRBV19; possibly TRBD2 for D (5 bases). Trimming cost V 1 base and J 2 bases, with 5 bases left between them. From germline, CDR1 is LNHDA and CDR2 SQIVND (reference sequence). The CDR3 sequence is 14 residues long. The CDR3 DNA reads TGTGCCAGTAGTATAGGACTAAACACCGGGGAGCTGTTTTTT. Its translation is CASSIGLNTGELFF. The variable domain in full, completed from reference TRBV19 and TRBJ2-2, reads DGGITQSPKYLFRKEGQNVTLSCEQNLNHDAMYWYRQDPGQGLRLIYYSQIVNDFQKGDIAEGYSVSREKKESFPLTVTSAQKNPTAFYLCASSIGLNTGELFFGEGSRLTVL.

The rearrangement links TRBV7-2 to TRBJ1-1, with D possibly TRBD1 on 6 matching bases. The germline gives CDR1 SGHTA, CDR2 FQGNSA. Trimming took 4 bases from V and 3 from J, leaving 9 bases between them. The CDR3 spans 13 residues. The CDR3 loop reads CASSSQGYTEAFF. DNA of the CDR3: TGTGCCAGCAGCTCACAGGGTTACACTGAAGCTTTCTTT.

The chain couples TRBV7-8 to TRBJ2-7; 13 bases are a match to TRBD2. Germline-derived CDR1 and CDR2 are SGHVS and FQNEAQ. Trimming cost V 3 bases and J 7 bases; bases outside gene matches: 9. CDR3 length: 16 residues. The CDR3 region is CASSFRTSGRLGEQYF. In DNA form, the CDR3 reads TGTGCCAGCAGCTTCAGGACTAGCGGGAGACTGGGGGAGCAGTACTTC. The full variable domain, rest sourced from reference TRBV7-8 and TRBJ2-7, is GAGVSQSPRYKVAKRGQDVALRCDPISGHVSLFWYQQALGQGPEFLTYFQNEAQLDKSGLPSDRFFAERPEGSVSTLKIQRTQQEDSAVYLCASSFRTSGRLGEQYFGPGTRLTVT.

This chain connects TRBV7-9 to TRBJ1-2; the match to TRBD1 covers 9 bases. The CDR3 spans 15 residues. The germline CDR1 and CDR2 sequences are SEHNR and FQNEAQ (reference sequence). V was pared by 3 bases and J by 4 bases, with 6 bases of the junction left unmatched. DNA for the CDR3: TGTGCCAGCAGCTTGGGACAGGGACGGAGCTATGGCTACACCTTC. It specifies CASSLGQGRSYGYTF.

CDR3 DNA sequence: TGTGCCAGCTCACCACCAGGGAAGGAGGACTCCTACGAGCAGTACTTC. Encoded protein: CASSPPGKEDSYEQYF. The V and J genes are TRBV18 and TRBJ2-7; TRBD2 might be the D (5 bases). The V gene's germline CDR1 is KGHSH and CDR2 LQKENI. CDR3 size: 16 residues. Trimming took off 0 bases at V and 0 bases at J, with 12 bases between the two ends. Complete variable domain (other parts from reference TRBV18 and TRBJ2-7): NAGVMQNPRHLVRRRGQEARLRCSPMKGHSHVYWYRQLPEEGLKFMVYLQKENIIDESGMPKERFSAEFPKEGPSILRIQQVVRGDSAAYFCASSPPGKEDSYEQYFGPGTRLTVT.

The V gene is TRBV2, the J gene TRBJ2-7; maybe TRBD1 (5 bases). CDR3 length equals 15 residues. Trimming took 6 bases from V and 2 from J, leaving 17 bases between them. CDR1 is SNHLY, CDR2 FYNNEI, per germline. CDR3 amino acids: CASSGPSDRTYEQYF. For the CDR3, the DNA is TGTGCCAGCAGCGGCCCCTCTGACAGAACCTACGAGCAGTACTTC.

The rearrangement joins TRBV29-1 to TRBJ2-1; D not resolved. The germline gives CDR1 SQVTM, CDR2 ANQGSEA. Trimming shortened V by 0 bases and J by 10 bases, and 10 bases separated the two germline ends. There are 12 residues in the CDR3. The CDR3 sequence: CSVEDVVREQFF. CDR3 nucleotides: TGCAGCGTTGAAGACGTAGTCCGGGAGCAGTTCTTC.